The entry below describes one T cell receptor beta chain. Its antigen is not known. This sample is part of a study of cytomegalovirus exposure and HLA in healthy donors. PCR amplification relied on 60 Vbeta primers (plus 13 Jbeta primers). Profiled with immunoSEQ multiplex PCR; TCRdb holds only in-frame clones, not every one. The data show about 140,000 clones, around 75% seen once. The V end was cut by 4 bases, the J end by 0 bases, with 16 bases between. The CDR3 extends over 15 amino acids. The germline gives CDR1 GTSNPN, CDR2 SVGIG (reference sequence). General observations from the study: Follow-up analysis seemed to connect common viral pathogens with several of the most significant clusters identified. Testing in vitro showed a few CMV-associated chains specific for CMV antigens. Reports showed the classifier diagnosing cytomegalovirus status with high specificity and sensitivity. Earlier analysis yielded a pattern in which most TCR beta V segments were productive about 90% or about 30% of the time.

Source material: PBMCs. The genes are TRBV30 and TRBJ2-7; maybe TRBD1 (5 bases). The TCR originated in a female donor in good health and CMV-seronegative. The CDR3 here is CAWTVGAMSSYEQYF. The CDR3 DNA follows: TGTGCCTGGACCGTTGGGGCCATGAGCTCCTACGAGCAGTACTTC.